The T cell receptor (beta chain) under discussion was sequenced for a study of T-cell reconstitution after alpha-beta-depleted transplantation in children (dated by TCRdb to about 2016). With respect to the entire study: Using TCR repertoire profiling, the study quantitatively followed how T-cell immune reconstitution unfolded in children after TCRalphabeta/CD19-depleted allogeneic hematopoietic cell transplantation.

The CDR3 goes from the cysteine to the phenylalanine over 13 residues. The entry retains the CDR3 DNA only, 39 bases that are in frame from base 1. According to the germline V gene, CDR1 reads MNHEY and CDR2 reads SVGAGI. The treatment or condition label on this specimen signifies: allogeneic hematopoietic cell transplantation with graft depleted of TCRalphabeta T cells and CD19 B cells. The children who served as transplant recipients had been given grafts of TCRalphabeta/CD19-depleted allogeneic hematopoietic cells. Library method: PCR. Sequenced using an Illumina HiSeq 2500. To normalize quantification of the TCRbeta repertoire, the TCR libraries were built with molecular barcoding that relied on unique molecular identifiers. The public reads were quality trimmed at Q25 with fastp and then assembled into clones with MiXCR by TCRdb, keeping productive beta chains. Under each unique CDR3 protein, matching rows form one entry showing the most common genes and DNA. For this sample the table gives approximately 170,000 distinct CDR3 sequences, of which around 10% were detected only once. The ten largest account for around 13% of the sample.

The investigation overall reported the following: In some patients, the high TCRbeta diversity seen at day 60 was put down to recipient T cells and intrathymic progenitors that had survived conditioning. Apparently early alphabetaT-cell count recovery about two months after transplant reportedly relied on only several hundred rapidly expanded clones derived from non-depleted graft cells. Over subsequent months, a decline in hyperexpanded clone frequencies was noted, and after one year, T-cell counts and TCRbeta diversity were mostly ascribed to newly produced T cells.

A word on this clonotype: Its target antigen remains unknown. This sequence may be a read error, since a much larger clone differs from it by one base.

Sequenced material: PBMCs, taken before TCRalphabeta/CD19-depleted stem cell transplant. In this chain, TRBV6-5 is recombined with TRBJ2-3; matching of 6 bases hints at TRBD1 as the D gene. This TCR was recovered from a boy aged 2-15 years with acute myeloid leukemia, due to receive a stem cell transplant. The nucleotide sequence is TGTGCCACCAGTTCCTTCAGGGGATATACGCAGTATTTT. The resulting protein is CATSSFRGYTQYF.